This T cell receptor beta chain emerged from a study of OX40 agonist ivuxolimab in advanced cancers. Study overall: Ivuxolimab, an agonist antibody against OX40 (CD134), was given to patients. General observations from the study: More expanded clones were found, on average, in CD8+ than in CD4+ T cells.

Some clones are missing from TCRdb's copy, which holds only in-frame ones; the method was immunoSEQ multiplex PCR. The sample lists about 68,000 clones, roughly 82% occurring once. A note on this clone: Antigen unknown.

Exclusion applied to patients with autoimmune disease history or systemic immunosuppression. This clonotype originated in an adult with an advanced solid tumor such as melanoma, head and neck, liver or kidney cancer. Sequences were derived from CD4+ or CD8+ T cells sorted from blood, sampled in a trial of the OX40 agonist ivuxolimab.

The CDR3: CASTSTGGAYQPQHF. As DNA, the CDR3 is TGTGCCAGCACCTCGACAGGGGGCGCTTATCAGCCCCAGCATTTT. This chain uses TRBV5-8 with TRBJ1-5; TRBD1 agrees at 10 bases. The CDR3 is 15 residues long. Germline V lookup: CDR1 SGHTS, CDR2 YDEGEE. Germline trimming cut 6 bases from V and 5 bases from J; bases unmatched to any gene: 8. The whole variable domain, remainder taken from reference TRBV5-8 and TRBJ1-5, is EAGVTQSPTHLIKTRGQQATLRCSPISGHTSVYWYQQALGLGLQFLLWYDEGEERNRGNFPPRFSGRQFPNYSSELNVNALELEDSALYLCASTSTGGAYQPQHFGDGTRLSIL.